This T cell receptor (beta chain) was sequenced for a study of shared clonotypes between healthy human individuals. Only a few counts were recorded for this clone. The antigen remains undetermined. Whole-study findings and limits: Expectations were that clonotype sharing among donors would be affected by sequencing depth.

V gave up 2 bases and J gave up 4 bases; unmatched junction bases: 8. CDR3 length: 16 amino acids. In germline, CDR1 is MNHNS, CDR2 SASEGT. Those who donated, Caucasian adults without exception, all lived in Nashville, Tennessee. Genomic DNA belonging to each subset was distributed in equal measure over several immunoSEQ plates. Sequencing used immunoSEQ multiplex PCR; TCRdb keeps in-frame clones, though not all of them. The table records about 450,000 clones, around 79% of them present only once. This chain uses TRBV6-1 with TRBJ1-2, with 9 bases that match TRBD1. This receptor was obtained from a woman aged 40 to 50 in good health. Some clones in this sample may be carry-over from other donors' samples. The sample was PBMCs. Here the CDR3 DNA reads TGTGCCAGCAGTGAATCGGTGGACAGGGGATTCTATGGCTACACCTTC. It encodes CASSESVDRGFYGYTF.